What follows are 5 T cell receptor beta chains derived from one specimen sequenced in a study of regulatory T cells in long-lasting Graves disease. Building the TCR beta libraries relied on iRepertoire HTBI primers, and CDR3 regions underwent Arm-PCR. TCRdb itself ran the multiplex PCR reads through MiXCR, one entry per CDR3 protein. The table lists 360,000 or so distinct CDR3 sequences, approximately 15% of them singletons. Time point denoted: newly diagnosed GD, antithyroid drugs for less than 3 months. RNA from PBMCs was the source of the TCR library. Another study also made use of these data, one on T cells in Graves' hyperthyroidism and ophthalmopathy.

The sample was peripheral blood mononuclear cells (PBMCs), taken at new diagnosis, from a patient treated with antithyroid drugs. All receptors come from a man aged 35 to 55 with Graves disease.

This clonotype was detected ten times or more. The V and J genes are TRBV11-3 and TRBJ1-1, with 7 bases lining up with TRBD1. The CDR3 is made up of 13 amino acids. Germline-derived CDR1 and CDR2 are SGHNT and YENEEA. V trimming: 6 bases; J trimming: 11 bases; junction bases outside the gene matches: 12. The CDR3 nucleotides read TGTGCCAGCAGGGCCGGGACAGACCTGATGGCTTTCTTT. Protein sequence: CASRAGTDLMAFF.

The gene calls are TRBV6-1 and TRBJ2-1; D uncertain. This CDR3 contains 12 residues. Germline V gives CDR1 MNHNS, CDR2 SASEGT. V dropped 1 base and J dropped 9 bases, with 7 bases sitting between them. The CDR3 is CASSEGGFEQFF. The CDR3 DNA sequence: TGTGCCAGCAGTGAAGGGGGATTTGAGCAGTTCTTC.

This clonotype has at least ten counts. The chain links TRBV27 to TRBJ1-1, with D perhaps matching TRBD1 (6 bases). Germline CDR1 MNHEY, CDR2 SMNVEV (reference sequence). The CDR3 has 13 amino acids. The ends were cut back, 6 bases at V and 8 bases at J, with 16 bases in the middle. Here the CDR3 DNA reads TGTGCCAGCAGCCCCTGGGGGGGCCGCGAAGCTTTCTTT. It is translated as CASSPWGGREAFF.

This clonotype has a count of ten or more. This chain links TRBV11-2 with TRBJ2-7, with D perhaps TRBD2 (7 bases). V was trimmed by 4 bases and J by 4 bases, leaving 14 bases between them. Germline V gives CDR1 SGHAT, CDR2 FQNNGV. This CDR3 is 14 amino acids long. The CDR3 coding sequence is TGTGCCAGCAGCTCCCGGGGAGGGGGGTACGAGCAGTACTTC. Amino acid sequence: CASSSRGGGYEQYF.

This clonotype has a count of ten or more. The rearrangement uses TRBV5-1 and TRBJ2-7; D is undetermined. The V gene lost 0 bases and the J gene lost 0 bases, with 7 bases spanning the gap. This CDR3 comprises 14 residues. The germline CDR1 and CDR2 sequences are SGHRS and YFSETQ. CDR3 in amino acids: CASSLVGPSYEQYF. The CDR3 nucleotides are TGCGCCAGCAGCTTGGTAGGGCCCTCCTACGAGCAGTACTTC.